These 18 T cell receptor beta chains were sequenced from one sample in a study of T cells in Graves' hyperthyroidism and ophthalmopathy. Template material for amplifying TCR beta CDR3 regions consisted of RNA transcripts. The HTBI set primed first-round TCR CDR3 RT-PCR. TCRdb analysed the multiplex PCR reads with MiXCR anew, one entry per CDR3 protein. The sample lists about 420,000 distinct CDR3 sequences, roughly an eighth occurring once. The sequenced sample was blood. The receptors were gathered from a woman under 30 with Graves' hyperthyroidism.

The table lists this clonotype with many counts. The V gene is TRBV5-1, the J gene TRBJ1-2, with D possibly matching TRBD1 (5 bases). The CDR3 is 13 amino acids. Germline V lookup: CDR1 SGHRS, CDR2 YFSETQ. V was clipped by 4 bases and J by 4 bases, with 11 bases between them. The CDR3 DNA reads TGCGCCAGCAGCACCGACAGCCCCTATGGCTACACCTTC. This encodes CASSTDSPYGYTF.

This chain uses TRBV20-1 with TRBJ2-3; 8 bases are a match to TRBD2. This CDR3 region has 14 residues. Germline V gives CDR1 DFQATT, CDR2 SNEGSKA (reference sequence). The V gene end was trimmed by 4 bases and the J gene end by 1 base; junction bases not matched to a gene: 4. Written as DNA, the CDR3 is TGCAGTGCTATAAGCGGGAGTGGCACAGATACGCAGTATTTT. Amino acids: CSAISGSGTDTQYF.

This clonotype was found once. It may be a read error: a sequence one base away is much more abundant. The gene calls are TRBV5-1 and TRBJ2-7; D is unclear. Germline V gives CDR1 SGHRS, CDR2 YFSETQ. The CDR3 is 13 residues long. The CDR3 protein is CTSSHGPSYEQYF. The CDR3 DNA follows: TGCACCAGCAGTCACGGACCGTCCTACGAGCAGTACTTC.

This clonotype was seen at least ten times. The chain recombines TRBV7-8 with TRBJ2-3; D unresolved. Germline values: CDR1 SGHVS, CDR2 FQNEAQ. V was trimmed by 2 bases and J by 1 base, leaving 16 bases between them. The CDR3 runs to 17 residues. CDR3 nucleotides: TGTGCCAGCAGCTTACTTAATCCAAAATGGGGCACAGATACGCAGTATTTT. Its protein product is CASSLLNPKWGTDTQYF.

In its sample, this clonotype was seen many times. The chain recombines TRBV7-9 with TRBJ2-3, with D possibly being TRBD1 (5 bases). Germline V gives CDR1 SEHNR, CDR2 FQNEAQ (reference sequence). This CDR3 spans 15 amino acids. The germline V and J ends were trimmed by 5 bases and 2 bases, with 14 bases remaining between them. Written as DNA, the CDR3 is TGTGCCAGCAGCCCCGTAGGGGCGGTCACAGATACGCAGTATTTT. This codes for CASSPVGAVTDTQYF.

The chain links TRBV10-3 to TRBJ1-6; D unclear. The CDR3 has 13 residues. Germline CDR1 reads ENHRY; CDR2 reads SYGVKD. The V gene lost 6 bases and the J gene lost 8 bases, with 11 bases spanning the gap. CDR3 in amino acids: CAIRGLGDSPLHF. CDR3 nucleotide sequence: TGTGCCATCAGAGGGCTAGGTGATTCACCCCTCCACTTT.

This clonotype has at least ten counts. V and J are TRBV28 and TRBJ1-5; D remains unclear. The CDR3 runs 15 residues. Trimming pared 3 bases from V and 0 bases from J, leaving 9 bases between. CDR1 is MDHEN, CDR2 SYDVKM, per germline. The CDR3 bases are TGTGCCAGCAGTTTTCCCCTTGATAGCAATCAGCCCCAGCATTTT. It is translated as CASSFPLDSNQPQHF.

This chain uses TRBV28 with TRBJ1-3; D may be TRBD1 (5 bases). Germline CDR1 reads MDHEN; CDR2 reads SYDVKM. Trimming pared 7 bases from V and 2 bases from J, leaving 24 bases between. This CDR3 has 18 residues. The CDR3 region has the DNA TGTGCCAGCATTAACCACCGGGACCCAGGAGAGGCTGGAAACACCATATATTTT. It is translated as CASINHRDPGEAGNTIYF.

At least ten counts were recorded for this clonotype. The J gene is TRBJ2-2, the V gene TRBV6-1, with 7 bases lining up with TRBD2. Germline trimming cut 7 bases from V and 4 bases from J; bases unmatched to any gene: 3. The CDR3 has 13 residues. CDR1 is MNHNS and CDR2 is SASEGT in the germline V gene. In nucleotides, the CDR3 is TGTGCCAGCAAAGCTAGCGGCACCGGGGAGCTGTTTTTT. The encoded protein is CASKASGTGELFF.

This rearrangement joins TRBV5-5 to TRBJ2-2; D is ambiguous. The germline V and J ends were trimmed by 4 bases and 5 bases, with 6 bases remaining between them. The CDR3 sequence is 12 residues long. Germline values: CDR1 SGHKS, CDR2 YYEKEE (reference sequence). The CDR3 nucleotides read TGTGCCAGCAGCGTTCATACCGGGGAGCTGTTTTTT. It yields the protein CASSVHTGELFF.

This clonotype showed up just a few times. J is TRBJ2-2 and V is TRBV6-2 or TRBV6-3; TRBD1 matches 9 bases. The CDR3 is 15 residues long. V was clipped by 1 base and J by 4 bases; unmatched bases: 1. Germline CDR1 is MNHEY and CDR2 is SVGEGT. The CDR3, as DNA: TGTGCCAGCAGTTACTGGACAGGGGTCACCGGGGAGCTGTTTTTT. Residues: CASSYWTGVTGELFF.

This clonotype came up many times. The chain carries TRBV28 and TRBJ2-2; perhaps D is TRBD1 or TRBD2 (5 bases each). This CDR3 region has 16 residues. V dropped 5 bases and J dropped 1 base, with 14 bases sitting between them. Germline V gene sequence: CDR1 MDHEN, CDR2 SYDVKM. The CDR3: CASSPSGQGNTGELFF. The CDR3 nucleotides read TGTGCCAGCAGTCCTTCGGGGCAGGGGAACACCGGGGAGCTGTTTTTT.

The chain is built from TRBV7-2 and TRBJ2-7, with D perhaps matching TRBD1 or TRBD2 (5 bases each). Trimming left V 5 bases short and J 6 bases short, with 17 bases between. CDR1 is SGHTA, CDR2 FQGNSA, per germline. The CDR3 is 14 amino acids. The CDR3 is CASSPPPGRGEQYF. The CDR3 DNA is TGTGCCAGCAGCCCCCCTCCGGGACGCGGCGAGCAGTACTTC.

This clonotype was recorded a few times. The chain employs TRBV30 and TRBJ2-1, with TRBD2 matching over 8 bases. Trimming cost V 4 bases and J 0 bases; bases outside gene matches: 2. CDR1 and CDR2 (germline): GTSNPN, SVGIG (reference sequence). CDR3 length: 14 residues. The chain's CDR3 is CAWTSGSSYNEQFF. CDR3 nucleotide sequence: TGTGCCTGGACAAGCGGGAGCTCCTACAATGAGCAGTTCTTC.

This clonotype was seen a handful of times. The gene calls are TRBV9 and TRBJ1-2; TRBD1 matches 8 bases. Per the germline V gene, CDR1 is SGDLS and CDR2 is YYNGEE. The CDR3 is 15 residues long. With V trimmed by 0 bases and J by 1 base, 2 bases remained unmatched. CDR3 sequence reads: CASSVDRGGNYGYTF. CDR3 nucleotides: TGTGCCAGCAGCGTAGACAGGGGGGGTAACTATGGCTACACCTTC.

This clonotype came up many times. This chain links TRBV30 with TRBJ1-1; D is unresolved. Trimming removed 4 bases from V and 0 bases from J, with 9 bases in between. CDR3 length: 13 amino acids. Germline CDR1 GTSNPN, CDR2 SVGIG (reference sequence). The CDR3 protein is CAWKANMNTEAFF. For the CDR3, the DNA is TGTGCCTGGAAGGCGAATATGAACACTGAAGCTTTCTTT.

This clonotype appeared many times. V gene TRBV18 combines with J gene TRBJ1-3; no definite D call. CDR1 and CDR2 from the germline V gene are KGHSH and LQKENI. This CDR3 region has 16 residues. The ends were cut back, 3 bases at V and 0 bases at J, with 12 bases in the middle. The CDR3 bases are TGTGCCAGCTCACCCACCGTTATGGGCTCTGGAAACACCATATATTTT. Translating gives CASSPTVMGSGNTIYF.

This clonotype has at least ten counts. The chain recombines TRBV4-1 with TRBJ2-1, with a possible D match to TRBD2 (7 bases). CDR3 length: 15 residues. The ends were cut back, 4 bases at V and 5 bases at J, with 15 bases in the middle. Per the germline V gene, CDR1 is MGHRA and CDR2 is YSYEKL. CDR3 nucleotides: TGCGCCAGCAGCCGTTCTAGGGGGGGAAACAATGAGCAGTTCTTC. It yields the protein CASSRSRGGNNEQFF.